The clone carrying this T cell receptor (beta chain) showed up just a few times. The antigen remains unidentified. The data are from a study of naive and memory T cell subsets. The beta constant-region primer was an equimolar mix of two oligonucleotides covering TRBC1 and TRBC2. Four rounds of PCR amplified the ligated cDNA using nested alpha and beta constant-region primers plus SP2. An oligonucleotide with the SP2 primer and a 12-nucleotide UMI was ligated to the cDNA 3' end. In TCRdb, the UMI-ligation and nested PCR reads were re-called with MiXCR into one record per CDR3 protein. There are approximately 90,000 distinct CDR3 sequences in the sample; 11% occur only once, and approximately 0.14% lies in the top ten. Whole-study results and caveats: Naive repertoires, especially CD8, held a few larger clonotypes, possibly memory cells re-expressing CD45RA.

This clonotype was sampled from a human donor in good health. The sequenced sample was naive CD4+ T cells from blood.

The CDR3, as DNA: TGTGCCAGCGTCATGAGCGGGAAGGGTTATGAGCAGTTCTTC. It is translated as CASVMSGKGYEQFF. The rearrangement uses TRBV6-2 or TRBV6-3 and TRBJ2-1; the match to TRBD2 covers 7 bases. This CDR3 region has 14 residues. In germline, CDR1 is MNHEY, CDR2 SVGEGT. The junction had 12 bases not matched to a gene; V was cut back by 8 bases and J by 8 bases.